One sample yielded the 19 T cell receptor beta chains listed below, sequenced in a study of T cell responses to AZD1222 COVID-19 vaccine. The method was immunoSEQ multiplex PCR; TCRdb's version includes in-frame clones alone and lacks a portion of them. The sample gives roughly 120,000 clones, around 89% of which show up once; 4.4% is in the top ten. Here the sequenced sample was peripheral blood, taken on day 0 of AZD1222 vaccination. The receptors derive from an adult in good health.

The chain is built from TRBV19 and TRBJ2-3; 14 positions match TRBD2. The V and J ends lost 4 bases and 3 bases, in that order; junction bases with no gene match: 12. Germline-derived CDR1 and CDR2 are LNHDA and SQIVND (reference sequence). This CDR3 region has 19 residues. CDR3 region: CASSRVRLAGGTATDTQYF. In DNA form, the CDR3 reads TGTGCCAGTAGTAGGGTCCGACTAGCGGGGGGGACGGCAACAGATACGCAGTATTTT.

The V call is TRBV5-1, the J call TRBJ1-2, with a tentative D call TRBD1 (5 bases). Germline loops: CDR1 SGHRS, CDR2 YFSETQ. Trimming removed 0 bases from V and 5 bases from J, with 11 bases in between. The CDR3 totals 14 residues. CDR3 sequence reads: CASSLEGPLYGYTF. CDR3 nucleotide sequence: TGCGCCAGCAGCTTGGAGGGGCCCCTTTATGGCTACACCTTC.

The rearrangement joins TRBV29-1 to TRBJ2-7; D not certain. The CDR3 contains 13 residues. Looked up from germline, CDR1 is SQVTM and CDR2 is ANQGSEA. V lost 1 base and J lost 3, with 10 bases in between. The CDR3 loop is CSVEADQSYEQYF. DNA for the CDR3: TGCAGCGTTGAAGCAGACCAGAGCTACGAGCAGTACTTC.

The rearrangement joins TRBV30 to TRBJ2-2, with 8 bases aligning to TRBD2. CDR3 size: 17 residues. Germline V gives CDR1 GTSNPN, CDR2 SVGIG (reference sequence). V lost 0 bases and J lost 0; bases outside the gene matches: 6. The CDR3 DNA reads as TGTGCCTGGAGTGTGGGTAGCGGGAAGACGAACACCGGGGAGCTGTTTTTT. Amino acid sequence: CAWSVGSGKTNTGELFF.

V is TRBV19 and J is TRBJ1-1; no clear D gene. The germline CDR1 and CDR2 sequences are LNHDA and SQIVND (reference sequence). The CDR3 runs 13 residues. With 7 bases removed from V and 7 bases from J, the gap between germline ends came to 16 bases. Here the CDR3 DNA reads TGTGCCAGTAAAGTACCGGAGTCGCATGAAGCTTTCTTT. This translates into CASKVPESHEAFF.

V and J are TRBV3-1 (or the pseudogene TRBV3-2) and TRBJ1-3; D not certain. The CDR3 consists of 17 residues. Between the trimmed V and J ends, which lost 0 bases and 1 base, there was a span of 13 bases. Germline-derived CDR1 and CDR2 are LGHDT and YNNKEL (reference sequence). Here the CDR3 DNA reads TGTGCCAGCAGCCAAGATATGGGATGGAGTTCTGGAAACACCATATATTTT. It yields the protein CASSQDMGWSSGNTIYF.

This chain joins TRBV7-9 and TRBJ1-4, with D perhaps matching TRBD1 (6 bases). Per germline, CDR1 SEHNR and CDR2 FQNEAQ (reference sequence). The CDR3 runs to 14 residues. V shed 6 bases and J shed 8 bases, with 16 bases lying between them. CDR3 residues: CASSYTGMGEKLFF. CDR3 nucleotides: TGTGCCAGCAGTTACACAGGGATGGGGGAAAAACTGTTTTTT.

This rearrangement joins TRBV5-4 to TRBJ2-7; D assignment may be TRBD1 or TRBD2 (5 bases each). Looked up from germline, CDR1 is SGHNT and CDR2 is YYREEE (reference sequence). The CDR3 is 13 amino acids. Trimming took off 4 bases at V and 0 bases at J, with 8 bases between the two ends. The CDR3 DNA reads TGTGCCAGCAGCACGGGACCCTCCTACGAGCAGTACTTC. Residues: CASSTGPSYEQYF.

V gene TRBV29-1 combines with J gene TRBJ1-3; TRBD1 agrees at 9 bases. Germline V gives CDR1 SQVTM, CDR2 ANQGSEA. V trimming: 6 bases; J trimming: 8 bases; junction bases outside the gene matches: 5. CDR3 length equals 12 residues. Written as DNA, the CDR3 is TGCAGCGTAGCGGACAGGGGAGACACCATATATTTT. Protein sequence: CSVADRGDTIYF.

The chain's CDR3 is CASGQQGGYGYTF. The DNA for the CDR3 is TGTGCCAGCGGCCAACAGGGGGGTTATGGCTACACCTTC. The chain couples TRBV6-2 or TRBV6-3 to TRBJ1-2; 8 bases map to TRBD1. Trimming at V came to 8 bases and at J to 5 bases, leaving 7 bases not matched to a gene. CDR3 length: 13 amino acids. CDR1 is MNHEY and CDR2 is SVGEGT in the germline V gene.

The chain recombines TRBV20-1 with TRBJ1-1; tentatively, D is TRBD1 (5 bases). This CDR3 has 17 residues. In germline, CDR1 is DFQATT, CDR2 SNEGSKA (reference sequence). Trimming removed 3 bases at V and 4 bases at J, with 24 bases between. DNA for the CDR3: TGCAGTGCTAGTCTGCCCGGGACCTCACCAAGGGTCACTGAAGCTTTCTTT. Translation gives CSASLPGTSPRVTEAFF.

The gene calls are TRBV24-1 and TRBJ2-6, with TRBD1 matching 11 bases. Germline V gene sequence: CDR1 KGHDR, CDR2 SFDVKD. The CDR3 is made up of 20 amino acids. Trimming took 2 bases from V and 0 from J; bases not matched to a gene: 8. The CDR3 region has the DNA TGTGCCACCAGTGATTCCACTGTAGGGACAGGGGGCTCTGGGGCCAACGTCCTGACTTTC. Translating gives CATSDSTVGTGGSGANVLTF.

This clone was detected only once. This rearrangement joins TRBV11-3 to TRBJ1-1; 7 nucleotides match TRBD1. Looked up from germline, CDR1 is SGHNT and CDR2 is YENEEA. The CDR3 has 15 residues. V lost 2 bases, J lost 11 bases, and 14 bases stayed unmatched. The CDR3 coding sequence is TGTGCCAGCAGCTTAACACCAGGGGGGGCGGGTAACGCTTTCTTT. Its translation: CASSLTPGGAGNAFF. Filled out from reference TRBV11-3 and TRBJ1-1, the complete variable domain reads EAGVVQSPRYKIIEKKQPVAFWCNPISGHNTLYWYLQNLGQGPELLIRYENEEAVDDSQLPKDRFSAERLKGVDSTLKIQPAELGDSAVYLCASSLTPGGAGNAFFGQGTRLTVV.

The chain employs TRBV27 and TRBJ2-7; TRBD1 might be the D (5 bases). The CDR3 totals 15 residues. Germline V gene lookup returns CDR1 MNHEY and CDR2 SMNVEV (reference sequence). Trimming removed 2 bases at V and 1 base at J, with 12 bases between. The CDR3 loop is CASSLRAGISYEQYF. Written as DNA, the CDR3 is TGTGCCAGCAGTTTACGAGCAGGGATTTCCTACGAGCAGTACTTC.

V gene TRBV20-1 combines with J gene TRBJ2-7, with D maybe TRBD2 (6 bases). CDR3 length equals 11 residues. Germline CDR1 reads DFQATT; CDR2 reads SNEGSKA (reference sequence). Trimming shortened V by 5 bases and J by 9 bases, and 14 bases separated the two germline ends. This CDR3 reads CSAGLIGGQYF. CDR3 DNA: TGCAGTGCTGGACTAATCGGCGGGCAGTACTTC.

This sequence joins TRBV6-5 and TRBJ2-7; D remains ambiguous. Trimming pared 6 bases from V and 5 bases from J, leaving 14 bases between. Germline V gene lookup returns CDR1 MNHEY and CDR2 SVGAGI. The CDR3 runs 13 residues. The CDR3 here is CASSPRDFHEQYF. The CDR3 nucleotides read TGTGCCAGCAGCCCCCGAGACTTTCACGAGCAGTACTTC.

This rearrangement joins TRBV19 to TRBJ1-4, with TRBD1 as a possible D gene (5 bases). V gave up 6 bases and J gave up 10 bases, with 18 bases separating them. Germline V gene sequence: CDR1 LNHDA, CDR2 SQIVND (reference sequence). The CDR3 is made up of 14 amino acids. The CDR3 loop reads CASRGPWGEGKLFF. The CDR3 coding sequence is TGTGCCAGTAGGGGACCCTGGGGGGAAGGAAAACTGTTTTTT.

V and J are TRBV10-2 and TRBJ1-6, with 9 bases fitting TRBD1. V was clipped by 6 bases and J by 8 bases; unmatched bases: 8. Germline values: CDR1 WSHSY, CDR2 SAAADI. The CDR3 is 15 residues long. CDR3: CASRSGQGIDSPLHF. Written as DNA, the CDR3 is TGCGCCAGCAGATCGGGACAGGGTATTGATTCACCCCTCCACTTT.

The chain couples TRBV24-1 to TRBJ2-2; 8 bases are shared with TRBD1. The germline V gene encodes CDR1 KGHDR and CDR2 SFDVKD. This CDR3 has 15 amino acids. V shed 8 bases and J 3 bases; nucleotides not matched to a gene: 7. CDR3 DNA: TGTGCCACCAATGGGGGGACAGGCTACACCGGGGAGCTGTTTTTT. This encodes CATNGGTGYTGELFF.